Listed below are T cell receptor beta chains from one sample, sequenced in a study of blood T cells in healthy people across ages. TCRdb passed the 5' RACE reads through MiXCR, listing each CDR3 protein once. The table lists 1.8 million or so distinct CDR3 sequences, around 40% of them singletons. The sequenced material came from blood. The source is a human donor in good health. Each CDR3 is given with its conserved first and last residue. D genes are given only for firm matches. Size tells how often a clone was seen (once, few, many) or the class of an expanded clone, and some rows leave it out.

cdr3_aa cdr3_nt clone_size d_call j_call v_call
CASSNRDGGGYGYTF TGTGCCAGCAGTAACCGGGACGGAGGAGGCTATGGCTACACCTTC few . TRBJ1-2 TRBV28
CASSQTGRNEQYF TGTGCCAGCAGCCAAACCGGGAGGAACGAGCAGTACTTC few TRBD2 TRBJ2-7 TRBV3-1
CASSFMGAYEQYF TGTGCCAGCAGTTTTATGGGCGCCTACGAGCAGTACTTC few . TRBJ2-7 TRBV12-3/TRBV12-4
CAISESDVYGYTF TGTGCCATCAGTGAGTCGGATGTATATGGCTACACCTTC . . TRBJ1-2 TRBV10-3
CASSQGWARANYGYTF TGCGCCAGCAGCCAAGGGTGGGCACGCGCAAACTATGGCTACACCTTC . . TRBJ1-2 TRBV4-3
CASSINDRIGGEQFF TGTGCCAGCAGTATTAACGACAGGATAGGTGGTGAGCAGTTCTTC few . TRBJ2-1 TRBV12-3/TRBV12-4
CATSRGSPFDEQYF TGTGCCACCAGCAGAGGCTCCCCTTTTGACGAGCAGTACTTC . . TRBJ2-7 TRBV15
CASDEGSSYEQYF TGTGCCAGCGACGAAGGATCAAGCTACGAGCAGTACTTC . . TRBJ2-7 TRBV11-2
CSASRAAGGHNEQYF TGCAGTGCCTCCCGAGCAGCGGGGGGGCATAATGAGCAGTACTTC . TRBD2 TRBJ2-5 TRBV20-1
CASSFDRYSYEQYF TGTGCCAGCAGCTTTGACAGGTACTCCTACGAGCAGTACTTC many . TRBJ2-7 TRBV7-2
CASSLYRGGSTDTQYF TGCGCCAGCAGCTTGTATCGCGGGGGGAGTACAGATACGCAGTATTTT . TRBD2 TRBJ2-3 TRBV5-1
CASGLQARQGNQETQYF TGTGCCAGCGGTCTCCAGGCCCGACAGGGGAATCAAGAGACCCAGTACTTC few . TRBJ2-5 TRBV21-1
CASRGMTGVRVREETQYF TGTGCCAGCAGGGGAATGACAGGGGTTCGGGTACGGGAAGAGACCCAGTACTTC few TRBD1 TRBJ2-5 TRBV6-2/TRBV6-3
CASSPQDRGPMNTEAFF TGTGCCAGCTCACCCCAGGACAGGGGGCCCATGAACACTGAAGCTTTCTTT many TRBD1 TRBJ1-1 TRBV18
CASSLLTGSSYNEQYF TGTGCCAGCAGTCTACTTACAGGGAGCTCCTACAATGAGCAGTACTTC . . TRBJ2-7 TRBV6-2/TRBV6-3
CSGRRTGSASTDTQYF TGCAGCGGCCGAAGGACAGGGAGTGCCAGCACAGATACCCAGTATTTT . TRBD1 TRBJ2-3 TRBV29-1
CSARLYRGGPYNEQFF TGCAGTGCTAGACTATATCGGGGGGGGCCTTACAATGAGCAGTTCTTC . TRBD2 TRBJ2-1 TRBV20-1
CASTYSADTQYF TGTGCCAGCACCTACTCCGCAGATACGCAGTATTTT . . TRBJ2-3 TRBV12-3/TRBV12-4
CASSLGAGQGASYEQYF TGTGCCAGCAGTCTGGGGGCGGGACAGGGGGCCTCCTACGAGCAGTACTTC once TRBD1 TRBJ2-7 TRBV27
CASSSTVAVVQYF TGTGCCAGCAGCTCGACAGTGGCCGTGGTCCAGTACTTC once . TRBJ2-5 TRBV5-8
CSADKGPGTGGPQPQHF TGCAGTGCTGACAAAGGTCCCGGGACAGGGGGCCCTCAGCCCCAGCATTTT . TRBD1 TRBJ1-5 TRBV20-1
CASSTTGVDYEQYF TGTGCCAGCAGTACAACAGGGGTCGACTACGAGCAGTACTTC . TRBD1 TRBJ2-7 TRBV28
CASSFYPSQPQHF TGTGCCAGCAGCTTCTATCCCTCACAGCCCCAGCATTTT . . TRBJ1-5 TRBV7-4
CASSQEGRLADGDTQYF TGCGCCAGCAGCCAAGAGGGGCGACTAGCCGATGGAGATACGCAGTATTTT . TRBD2 TRBJ2-3 TRBV4-1
CASIGHSYEQYF TGTGCCAGCATCGGCCACAGCTACGAGCAGTACTTC few . TRBJ2-7 TRBV28
CASSGGLAVTDTQYF TGTGCCAGCAGTGGAGGACTAGCCGTCACAGATACGCAGTATTTT few TRBD2 TRBJ2-3 TRBV12-3/TRBV12-4
CASSSSSRETQYF TGTGCCAGCAGTTCTTCTAGCAGGGAGACCCAGTACTTC many . TRBJ2-5 TRBV12-3/TRBV12-4
CASIRTGGQPQHF TGTGCCAGCATCCGGACAGGGGGACAGCCCCAGCATTTT . TRBD1 TRBJ1-5 TRBV6-2/TRBV6-3
CASSPHFNQPQHF TGTGCCAGCAGCCCTCACTTCAACCAGCCCCAGCATTTT . . TRBJ1-5 TRBV28
CSARDPVSGSYNEQFF TGCAGTGCTAGAGATCCAGTTAGCGGATCCTACAATGAGCAGTTCTTC few . TRBJ2-1 TRBV20-1
CASSDPRGYEQFF TGTGCCAGCAGTGATCCCAGGGGGTATGAGCAGTTCTTC . TRBD1 TRBJ2-1 TRBV12-3/TRBV12-4
CASSFGQGVYSNQPQHF TGTGCCAGCAGCTTCGGACAGGGAGTGTATAGCAATCAGCCCCAGCATTTT few TRBD1 TRBJ1-5 TRBV7-9
CSASPTSGSYNEQFF TGCAGTGCTAGTCCGACTAGCGGCTCCTACAATGAGCAGTTCTTC . TRBD2 TRBJ2-1 TRBV20-1
CASSPLASGHNEQFF TGTGCCAGCAGCCCCCTGGCTAGCGGACACAATGAGCAGTTCTTC . TRBD2 TRBJ2-1 TRBV9
CASSSGTASDEQFF TGTGCCAGCAGCTCCGGGACCGCCTCCGATGAGCAGTTCTTC . . TRBJ2-1 TRBV7-9
CASSLLSGSSSNEQFF TGTGCCAGCAGTCTGCTGTCGGGGAGCTCCTCCAATGAGCAGTTCTTC . . TRBJ2-1 TRBV28
CSASGNGGELFF TGCAGCGCCTCAGGAAATGGGGGGGAGCTGTTTTTT few . TRBJ2-2 TRBV29-1